The sequence of this TCR beta chain was determined in a study of vaccination and CD4 T cells after COVID-19. Study-wide context: At a median approximately 99 days (range 35 to 161) after diagnosis, post-COVID samples were drawn.

The CDR3 is 13 residues long. V was shortened by 1 base and J by 4 bases, with 10 bases between the two germline ends. Germline V CDR1 and CDR2: DFQATT, SNEGSKA (reference sequence). As to this clonotype: Its matching antigen is unknown.

The treatment was: roughly 10-day PBMC culture with coronavirus spike peptide pools or control peptides (ViraFEST assay). Cultured CD4+ T cell DNA underwent sequencing with the Oncomine TCR Beta short-read assay. It was cultured CD4+ T cells from which genomic DNA was extracted. TCRdb reanalysed the PCR reads using MiXCR and keeps one entry per CDR3 protein. The sample shows fewer than 15,000 distinct CDR3 sequences, just over 20% of them seen only once. The receptor was derived from a human donor who received a COVID-19 vaccine. V and J are TRBV20-1 and TRBJ1-2; D is unresolved. The sample was CD4+ T cells from blood, cultured in vitro, taken before SARS-CoV-2 vaccination. CDR3 residues: CSARVGGLYGYTF. Written as DNA, the CDR3 is TGCAGTGCTAGAGTCGGCGGACTCTATGGCTACACCTTC.